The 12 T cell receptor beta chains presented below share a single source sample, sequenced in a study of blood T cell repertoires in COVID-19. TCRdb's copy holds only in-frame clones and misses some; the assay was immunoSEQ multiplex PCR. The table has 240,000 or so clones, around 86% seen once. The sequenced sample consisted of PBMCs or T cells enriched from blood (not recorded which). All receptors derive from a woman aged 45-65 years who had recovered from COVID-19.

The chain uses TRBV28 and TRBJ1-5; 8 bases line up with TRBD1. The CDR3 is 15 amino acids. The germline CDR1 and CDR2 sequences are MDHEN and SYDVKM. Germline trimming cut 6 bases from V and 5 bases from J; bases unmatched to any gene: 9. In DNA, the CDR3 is TGTGCCAGCAGCCCCCGGACAGGGAGCTATCAGCCCCAGCATTTT. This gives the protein CASSPRTGSYQPQHF.

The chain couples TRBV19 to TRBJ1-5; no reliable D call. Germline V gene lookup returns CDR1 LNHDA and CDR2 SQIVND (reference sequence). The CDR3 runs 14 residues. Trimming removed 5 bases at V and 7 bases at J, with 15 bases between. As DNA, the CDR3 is TGTGCCAGTAGTCTCCGGGAAGGGAAGCAGCCCCAGCATTTT. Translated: CASSLREGKQPQHF.

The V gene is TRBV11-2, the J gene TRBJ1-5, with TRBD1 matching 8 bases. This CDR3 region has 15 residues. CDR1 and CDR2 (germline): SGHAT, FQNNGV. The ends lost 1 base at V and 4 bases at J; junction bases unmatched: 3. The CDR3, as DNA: TGTGCCAGCAGCTTAGCAGGGGGCCAGAATCAGCCCCAGCATTTT. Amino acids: CASSLAGGQNQPQHF.

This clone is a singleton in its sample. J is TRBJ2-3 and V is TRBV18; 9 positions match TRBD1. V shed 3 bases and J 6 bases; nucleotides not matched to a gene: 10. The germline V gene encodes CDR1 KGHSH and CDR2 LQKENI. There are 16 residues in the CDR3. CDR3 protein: CASSPQGQGGLDTQYF. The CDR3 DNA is TGTGCCAGCTCACCCCAGGGACAGGGAGGATTGGATACGCAGTATTTT.

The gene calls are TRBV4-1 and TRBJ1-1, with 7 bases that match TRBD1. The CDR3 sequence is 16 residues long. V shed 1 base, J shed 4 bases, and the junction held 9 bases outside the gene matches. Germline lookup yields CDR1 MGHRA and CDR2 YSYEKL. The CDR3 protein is CASSQGATGRGTEAFF. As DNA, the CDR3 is TGCGCCAGCAGCCAAGGCGCGACAGGGAGAGGCACTGAAGCTTTCTTT.

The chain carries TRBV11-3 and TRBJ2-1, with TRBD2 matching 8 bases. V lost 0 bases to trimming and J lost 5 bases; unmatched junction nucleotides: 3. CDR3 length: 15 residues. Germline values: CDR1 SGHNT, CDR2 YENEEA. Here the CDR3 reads CASSLDGRANNEQFF. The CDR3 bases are TGTGCCAGCAGCTTAGACGGGAGGGCCAACAATGAGCAGTTCTTC.

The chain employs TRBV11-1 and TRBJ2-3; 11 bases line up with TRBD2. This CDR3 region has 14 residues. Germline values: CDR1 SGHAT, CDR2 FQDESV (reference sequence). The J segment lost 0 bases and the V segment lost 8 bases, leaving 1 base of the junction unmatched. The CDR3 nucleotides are TGTGCCAGCGGACTAGCGGGTAGCACAGATACGCAGTATTTT. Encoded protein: CASGLAGSTDTQYF.

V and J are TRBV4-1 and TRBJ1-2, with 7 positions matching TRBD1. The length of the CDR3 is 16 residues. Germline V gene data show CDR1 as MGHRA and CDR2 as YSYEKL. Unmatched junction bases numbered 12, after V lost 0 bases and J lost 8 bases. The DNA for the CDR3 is TGCGCCAGCAGCCAAGACGACAGGGAAGTCCGCCGGGGCTACACCTTC. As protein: CASSQDDREVRRGYTF.

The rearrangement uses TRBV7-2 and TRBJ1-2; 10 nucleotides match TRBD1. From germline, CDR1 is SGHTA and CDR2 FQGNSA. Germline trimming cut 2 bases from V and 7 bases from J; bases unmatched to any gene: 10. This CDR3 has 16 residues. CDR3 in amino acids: CASSLPRQGALLGYTF. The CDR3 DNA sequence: TGTGCCAGCAGCTTACCCAGACAGGGGGCGCTTCTTGGCTACACCTTC.

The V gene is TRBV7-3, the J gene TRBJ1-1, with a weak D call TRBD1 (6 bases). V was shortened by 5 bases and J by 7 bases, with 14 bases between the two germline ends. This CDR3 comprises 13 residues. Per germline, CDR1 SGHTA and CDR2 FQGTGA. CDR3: CASSAGTPREAFF. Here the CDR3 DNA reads TGTGCCAGCAGCGCCGGGACACCTCGTGAAGCTTTCTTT.

CDR3 amino acids: CASSEVPRLWQPQHF. CDR3 nucleotides: TGTGCCAGCAGTGAAGTGCCCAGGCTCTGGCAGCCCCAGCATTTT. This chain links TRBV6-1 with TRBJ1-5; unclear D gene. From germline, CDR1 is MNHNS and CDR2 SASEGT. CDR3 length: 15 amino acids. V lost 1 base, J lost 7 bases, and 14 bases lay in between.

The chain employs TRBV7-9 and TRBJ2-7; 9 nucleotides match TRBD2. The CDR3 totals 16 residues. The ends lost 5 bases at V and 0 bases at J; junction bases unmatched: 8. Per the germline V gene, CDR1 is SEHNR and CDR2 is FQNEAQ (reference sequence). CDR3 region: CASSLRSGRSSYEQYF. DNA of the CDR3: TGTGCCAGCAGCCTCCGTAGCGGGAGAAGCTCCTACGAGCAGTACTTC. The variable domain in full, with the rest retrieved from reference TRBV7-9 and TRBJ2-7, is DTGVSQNPRHKITKRGQNVTFRCDPISEHNRLYWYRQTLGQGPEFLTYFQNEAQLEKSRLLSDRFSAERPKGSFSTLEIQRTEQGDSAMYLCASSLRSGRSSYEQYFGPGTRLTVT.